The 21 T cell receptor beta chains reported below all come from one sample, sequenced in a study of T cells in Graves' hyperthyroidism and ophthalmopathy (dated by TCRdb to between 2018 and 2021). To prepare the library, multiplex PCR was applied. Sequenced on an Illumina HiSeq 2000. Amplification of TCR beta CDR3 regions was carried out from RNA transcripts. The TCR CDR3 was subjected to a first round of RT-PCR using the HTBI primer set and the Qiagen OneStep RT-PCR kit. TCRdb reprocessed the public reads (quality trimming at Q25 with fastp, clone calling with MiXCR) and kept in-frame beta chains. Entries are consolidated by CDR3 protein sequence, retaining the most common genes and DNA. The sample includes nearly 750,000 distinct CDR3 sequences, with around a third observed a single time. Jointly, the top ten make up 31% of the sample. Specimen: blood. The receptor set was obtained from a woman between 35 and 50 years old with Graves' hyperthyroidism.

This clonotype was counted between two and nine times. The chain is built from TRBV20-1 and TRBJ1-1; D ambiguous. The CDR3 is made up of 17 amino acids. Trimming pared 0 bases from V and 1 base from J, leaving 18 bases between. The germline CDR1 and CDR2 sequences are DFQATT and SNEGSKA (reference sequence). In DNA, the CDR3 is TGCAGTGCTAGAGAGCCGGTCGGGATGGGTCCGAACACTGAAGCTTTCTTT. It translates to CSAREPVGMGPNTEAFF.

The V and J genes are TRBV10-3 and TRBJ1-2; the D gene is possibly TRBD1 (5 bases). V gave up 4 bases and J gave up 4 bases, with 13 bases separating them. CDR1 and CDR2 (germline): ENHRY, SYGVKD. The CDR3 totals 14 residues. CDR3: CAISGSGAGYGYTF. CDR3 nucleotide sequence: TGTGCCATCAGTGGGTCCGGGGCAGGCTATGGCTACACCTTC.

This clonotype was observed at least ten times. J is TRBJ1-2 and V is TRBV2, with D possibly being TRBD1 (6 bases). This CDR3 region has 13 residues. Germline CDR1 is SNHLY and CDR2 is FYNNEI. Trimming pared 4 bases from V and 4 bases from J, leaving 10 bases between. The CDR3 loop reads CASSGTGIYGYTF. In nucleotides, the CDR3 is TGTGCCAGCAGTGGAACAGGGATCTATGGCTACACCTTC.

Ten or more counts support this clonotype. The chain recombines TRBV15 with TRBJ1-5; TRBD1 matches at 9 bases. The V and J ends lost 4 bases and 4 bases, in that order; junction bases with no gene match: 5. Germline-derived CDR1 and CDR2 are LNHNV and YYDKDF (reference sequence). The CDR3 has 15 residues. The CDR3, as DNA: TGTGCCACCAGCAAACCGGGACAGGGAAATCAGCCCCAGCATTTT. It yields the protein CATSKPGQGNQPQHF.

The chain carries TRBV28 and TRBJ1-2; unclear D gene. The germline V gene has CDR1 MDHEN and CDR2 SYDVKM. V was shortened by 8 bases and J by 4 bases, with 20 bases between the two germline ends. CDR3 length: 15 amino acids. The CDR3 region is CASGEQITEPYGYTF. In DNA form, the CDR3 reads TGTGCCAGCGGCGAACAAATCACGGAACCCTATGGCTACACCTTC.

V and J are TRBV29-1 and TRBJ1-2; TRBD1 aligns across 7 bases. The CDR3 has 12 residues. CDR1 is SQVTM, CDR2 ANQGSEA, per germline. Trimming removed 4 bases from V and 5 bases from J; junction bases left unmatched: 4. This CDR3 reads CSVGGQDYGYTF. CDR3 nucleotide sequence: TGCAGCGTTGGCGGACAGGATTATGGCTACACCTTC.

This clonotype was counted ten times or more. The V and J genes are TRBV29-1 and TRBJ1-2; no reliable D call. V shed 5 bases and J shed 7 bases, with 11 bases lying between them. CDR1 SQVTM and CDR2 ANQGSEA come from the germline V gene. This CDR3 contains 11 residues. CDR3 nucleotide sequence: TGCAGCGTTTTTCCTCCGTCTGGCTACACCTTC. Translated, it gives CSVFPPSGYTF.

In this sample, this clonotype turned up many times. CDR3 sequence: CASSLTRERNYEQYF. As DNA, the CDR3 is TGTGCCAGCAGTCTGACCCGAGAGAGGAACTACGAGCAGTACTTC. J is TRBJ2-7 and V is TRBV9; D ambiguous. The CDR3 consists of 15 residues. Trimming cost V 5 bases and J 3 bases, with 18 bases left between them. Germline CDR1 and CDR2: SGDLS and YYNGEE.

This clonotype was counted many times. The J gene is TRBJ1-6, the V gene TRBV5-5; D unresolved. V shed 4 bases and J shed 9 bases, with 17 bases lying between them. The CDR3 consists of 15 residues. Per germline, CDR1 SGHKS and CDR2 YYEKEE (reference sequence). The CDR3 sequence is CASSRMPEERSPLHF. The CDR3 DNA reads as TGTGCCAGCAGCCGGATGCCAGAGGAACGTTCACCCCTCCACTTT.

This clonotype was seen many times. The chain recombines TRBV7-8 with TRBJ1-5; weak D call: TRBD1 (6 bases). CDR1 and CDR2 (germline): SGHVS, FQNEAQ. The V gene lost 1 base and the J gene lost 4 bases, with 14 bases spanning the gap. The CDR3 runs 16 residues. CDR3 sequence reads: CASSLGGGQGNQPQHF. CDR3 coding DNA: TGTGCCAGCAGCTTAGGGGGGGGGCAGGGGAATCAGCCCCAGCATTTT.

The chain couples TRBV10-2 to TRBJ2-2; D call uncertain. V was cut by 6 bases and J by 4 bases, with 21 bases left in between. The CDR3 length is 17 residues. Germline CDR1 is WSHSY and CDR2 is SAAADI. CDR3 coding DNA: TGCGCCAGCAGCCGAATAGGACGCGAAAGCTCCACCGGGGAGCTGTTTTTT. This sequence encodes CASSRIGRESSTGELFF.

This clonotype was detected only a few times. The J gene is TRBJ1-3, the V gene TRBV25-1; 8 bases match TRBD1. Germline CDR1 MGHDK, CDR2 SYGVNS. The CDR3 is 16 residues long. V lost 5 bases and J lost 3; bases outside the gene matches: 9. The CDR3 loop reads CASSRTGLGFGNTIYF. The DNA for the CDR3 is TGTGCCAGCAGTCGGACAGGGTTAGGTTTTGGAAACACCATATATTTT.

This CDR3 is CSAPTNRGRNSGELFF. CDR3 bases: TGCAGTGCGCCAACTAACAGGGGGCGAAACTCCGGGGAGCTGTTTTTT. The rearrangement uses TRBV20-1 and TRBJ2-2, with 9 bases fitting TRBD1. Trimming took 6 bases from V and 6 from J; bases not matched to a gene: 14. This CDR3 spans 16 amino acids. Germline CDR1 reads DFQATT; CDR2 reads SNEGSKA (reference sequence).

The rearrangement links TRBV7-9 to TRBJ2-1, with 7 bases identical to TRBD1. V was clipped by 5 bases and J by 7 bases; unmatched bases: 5. The germline V gene has CDR1 SEHNR and CDR2 FQNEAQ (reference sequence). The CDR3 consists of 13 residues. The CDR3 DNA reads TGTGCCAGCAGCACAGGGGTTAGGAATGAGCAGTTCTTC. This codes for CASSTGVRNEQFF. The full variable domain, completed using reference TRBV7-9 and TRBJ2-1, is DTGVSQNPRHKITKRGQNVTFRCDPISEHNRLYWYRQTLGQGPEFLTYFQNEAQLEKSRLLSDRFSAERPKGSFSTLEIQRTEQGDSAMYLCASSTGVRNEQFFGPGTRLTVL.

This clonotype turned up a few times. The V gene is TRBV7-8, the J gene TRBJ1-5, with D unclear. Between the trimmed V and J ends, which lost 1 base and 4 bases, there was a span of 14 bases. CDR3 length equals 16 residues. CDR1 is SGHVS and CDR2 is FQNEAQ in the germline V gene. Here the CDR3 DNA reads TGTGCCAGCAGCTTAGGGGTTTCGGCGTCAAATCAGCCCCAGCATTTT. Translating gives CASSLGVSASNQPQHF.

In this sample, this clonotype turned up many times. The chain recombines TRBV7-9 with TRBJ1-1; TRBD1 agrees at 8 bases. Germline trimming cut 4 bases from V and 6 bases from J; bases unmatched to any gene: 4. Looked up from germline, CDR1 is SEHNR and CDR2 is FQNEAQ (reference sequence). This CDR3 has 13 amino acids. The CDR3 reads CASSWTGNPEAFF. CDR3 sequence (DNA): TGTGCCAGCAGCTGGACAGGGAATCCTGAAGCTTTCTTT.

Comments on this clonotype: One base away lies a much larger clone, so this may be a sequencing read error. CDR3 amino acids: CASSRGQALSYEQYF. In DNA form, the CDR3 reads TGTGCCAGCAGCCGTGGGCAGGCGCTCTCCTACGAGCAGTACTTC. This chain joins TRBV7-8 and TRBJ2-7; D not certain. Germline CDR1 reads SGHVS; CDR2 reads FQNEAQ. V lost 5 bases, J lost 0 bases, and 14 bases lay in between. The CDR3 consists of 15 residues.

This clonotype was recorded many times. V is TRBV12-3 or TRBV12-4 and J is TRBJ2-6; the D is unclear. The CDR3 runs to 16 residues. With 1 base removed from V and 4 bases from J, the gap between germline ends came to 11 bases. Written as DNA, the CDR3 is TGTGCCAGCAGTTTAGGGGGTAGGGCAGGGGCCAACGTCCTGACTTTC. Encoded protein: CASSLGGRAGANVLTF.

The J gene is TRBJ1-3, the V gene TRBV6-6; a possible D gene is TRBD1 (6 bases). The CDR3 covers 13 residues. Germline-derived CDR1 and CDR2 are MNHNY and SVGAGI (reference sequence). The V gene lost 9 bases and the J gene lost 2 bases, with 11 bases spanning the gap. In DNA, the CDR3 is TGTGCCAGTACAGGGCTCACTGGAAACACCATATATTTT. Encoded protein: CASTGLTGNTIYF.

The chain recombines TRBV10-3 with TRBJ2-5; maybe TRBD2 (5 bases). Trimming took off 2 bases at V and 3 bases at J, with 7 bases between the two ends. The germline V gene has CDR1 ENHRY and CDR2 SYGVKD. The CDR3 covers 13 residues. The CDR3 nucleotides read TGTGCCATCAGTGAGAAAGCGGAAGAGACCCAGTACTTC. This gives the protein CAISEKAEETQYF.

On this clonotype: Because it lacks the conserved phenylalanine or tryptophan at the end, this CDR3 is likely a read error. It is unclear where the CDR3 begins or ends on the DNA, so no DNA is shown, and the CDR3 is as TCRdb lists it. CDR3 sequence: CASSPSGGA. The rearrangement joins TRBV7-3 to TRBJ2-5; the DNA was not used to check the table's D call, TRBD2. Per the germline V gene, CDR1 is SGHTA and CDR2 is FQGTGA. The CDR3 contains 9 residues when both ends are counted.